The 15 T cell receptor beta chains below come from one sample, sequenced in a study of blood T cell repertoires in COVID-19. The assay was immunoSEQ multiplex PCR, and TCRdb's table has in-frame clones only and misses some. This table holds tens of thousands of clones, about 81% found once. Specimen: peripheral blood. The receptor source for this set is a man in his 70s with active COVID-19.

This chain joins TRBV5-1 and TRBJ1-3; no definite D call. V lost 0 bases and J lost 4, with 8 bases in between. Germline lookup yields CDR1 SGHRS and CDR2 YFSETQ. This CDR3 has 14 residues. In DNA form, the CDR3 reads TGCGCCAGCAGCTTGGGTAATTCGGGAAACACCATATATTTT. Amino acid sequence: CASSLGNSGNTIYF.

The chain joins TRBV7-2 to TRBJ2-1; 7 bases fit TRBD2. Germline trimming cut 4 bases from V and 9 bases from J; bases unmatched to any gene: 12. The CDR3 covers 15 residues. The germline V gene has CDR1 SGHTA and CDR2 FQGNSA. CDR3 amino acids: CASSSASGGGREQFF. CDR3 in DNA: TGTGCCAGCAGCTCGGCTAGCGGAGGAGGGCGTGAGCAGTTCTTC. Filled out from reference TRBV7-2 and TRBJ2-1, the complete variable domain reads GAGVSQSPSNKVTEKGKDVELRCDPISGHTALYWYRQSLGQGLEFLIYFQGNSAPDKSGLPSDRFSAERTGGSVSTLTIQRTQQEDSAVYLCASSSASGGGREQFFGPGTRLTVL.

The CDR3 DNA follows: TGTGCCAGCAGCCGTCAAACGGGAGACGGGCACACAGATACGCAGTATTTT. It encodes CASSRQTGDGHTDTQYF. V is TRBV11-3 and J is TRBJ2-3; D is perhaps TRBD2 (6 bases). Germline lookup yields CDR1 SGHNT and CDR2 YENEEA. The CDR3 spans 17 residues. The ends were cut back, 5 bases at V and 2 bases at J, with 20 bases in the middle.

CDR3 sequence (DNA): TGTGCCAGCAGTTTTGAACGAGGCAATGAGCAGTTCTTC. Its translation is CASSFERGNEQFF. This rearrangement joins TRBV28 to TRBJ2-1; the D is unclear. V lost 3 bases to trimming and J lost 6 bases, with 9 bases between them. Looked up from germline, CDR1 is MDHEN and CDR2 is SYDVKM. The CDR3 spans 13 residues.

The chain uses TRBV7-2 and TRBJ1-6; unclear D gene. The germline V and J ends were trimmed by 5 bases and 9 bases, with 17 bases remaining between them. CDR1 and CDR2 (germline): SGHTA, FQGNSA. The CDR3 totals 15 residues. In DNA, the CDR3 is TGTGCCAGCAGCGGGTCGAGAGGAATTAGTTCACCCCTCCACTTT. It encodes CASSGSRGISSPLHF.

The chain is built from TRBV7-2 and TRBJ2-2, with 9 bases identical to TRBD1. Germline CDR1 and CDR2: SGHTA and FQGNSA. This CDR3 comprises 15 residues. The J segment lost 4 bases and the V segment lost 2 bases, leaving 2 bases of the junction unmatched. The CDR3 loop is CASSLTQGATGELFF. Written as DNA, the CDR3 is TGTGCCAGCAGCTTAACACAGGGGGCCACCGGGGAGCTGTTTTTT. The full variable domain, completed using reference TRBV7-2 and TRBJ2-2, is GAGVSQSPSNKVTEKGKDVELRCDPISGHTALYWYRQSLGQGLEFLIYFQGNSAPDKSGLPSDRFSAERTGGSVSTLTIQRTQQEDSAVYLCASSLTQGATGELFFGEGSRLTVL.

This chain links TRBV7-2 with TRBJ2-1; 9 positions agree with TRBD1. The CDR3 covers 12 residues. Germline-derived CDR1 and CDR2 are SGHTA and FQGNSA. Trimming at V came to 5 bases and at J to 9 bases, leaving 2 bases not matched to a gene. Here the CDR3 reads CASSTQGAEQFF. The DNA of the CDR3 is TGTGCCAGCAGCACACAGGGGGCTGAGCAGTTCTTC.

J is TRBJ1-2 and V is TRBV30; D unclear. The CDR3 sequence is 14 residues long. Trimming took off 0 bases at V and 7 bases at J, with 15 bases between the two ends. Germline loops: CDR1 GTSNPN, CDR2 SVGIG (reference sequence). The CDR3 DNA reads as TGTGCCTGGAGTGTTTTAGGAGCTCCCCTTGGCTACACCTTC. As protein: CAWSVLGAPLGYTF.

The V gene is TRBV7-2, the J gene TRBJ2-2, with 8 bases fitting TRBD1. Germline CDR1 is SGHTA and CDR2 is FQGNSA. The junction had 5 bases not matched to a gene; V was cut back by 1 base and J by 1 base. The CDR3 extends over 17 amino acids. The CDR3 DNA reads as TGTGCCAGCAGCTTAGTAGCCGGGACAGGGAACACCGGGGAGCTGTTTTTT. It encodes CASSLVAGTGNTGELFF.

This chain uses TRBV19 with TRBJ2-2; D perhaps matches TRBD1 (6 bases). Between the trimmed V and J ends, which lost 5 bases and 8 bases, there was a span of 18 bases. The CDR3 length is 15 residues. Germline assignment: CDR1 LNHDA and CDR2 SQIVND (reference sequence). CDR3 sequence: CASSSGQSRFGELFF. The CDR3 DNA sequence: TGTGCCAGTAGTTCAGGACAGTCCCGGTTTGGGGAGCTGTTTTTT.

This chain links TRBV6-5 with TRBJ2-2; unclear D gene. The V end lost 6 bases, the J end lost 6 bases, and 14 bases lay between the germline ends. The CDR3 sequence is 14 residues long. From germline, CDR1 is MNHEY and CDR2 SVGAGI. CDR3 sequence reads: CASRLNSESGELFF. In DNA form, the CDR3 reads TGTGCCAGCAGACTCAATAGTGAGTCCGGGGAGCTGTTTTTT.

The chain's CDR3 is CASSLTRSSYEQYF. CDR3 coding DNA: TGTGCCAGCAGTTTAACAAGGAGCTCCTACGAGCAGTACTTC. The chain couples TRBV28 to TRBJ2-7; D is unresolved. Between the trimmed V and J ends, which lost 2 bases and 0 bases, there was a span of 8 bases. The CDR3 is 14 amino acids. The germline gives CDR1 MDHEN, CDR2 SYDVKM.

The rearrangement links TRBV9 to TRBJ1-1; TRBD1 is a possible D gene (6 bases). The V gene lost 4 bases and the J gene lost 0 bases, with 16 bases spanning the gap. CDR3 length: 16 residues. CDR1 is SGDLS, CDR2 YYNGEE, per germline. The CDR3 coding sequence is TGTGCCAGCAGCCCCCCGGCCACAGGGATGAACACTGAAGCTTTCTTT. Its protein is CASSPPATGMNTEAFF.

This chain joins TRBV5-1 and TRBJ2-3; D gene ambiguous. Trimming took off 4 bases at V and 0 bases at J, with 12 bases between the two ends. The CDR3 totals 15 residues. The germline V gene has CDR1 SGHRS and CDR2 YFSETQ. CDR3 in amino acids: CASSTDGGSTDTQYF. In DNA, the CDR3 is TGCGCCAGCAGCACCGATGGCGGAAGCACAGATACGCAGTATTTT.

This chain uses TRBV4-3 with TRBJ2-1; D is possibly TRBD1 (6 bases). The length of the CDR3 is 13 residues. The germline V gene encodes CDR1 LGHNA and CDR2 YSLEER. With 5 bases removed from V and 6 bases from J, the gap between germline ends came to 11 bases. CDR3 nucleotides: TGCGCCAGCAGCAAAGGGACAACCAATGAGCAGTTCTTC. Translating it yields CASSKGTTNEQFF.